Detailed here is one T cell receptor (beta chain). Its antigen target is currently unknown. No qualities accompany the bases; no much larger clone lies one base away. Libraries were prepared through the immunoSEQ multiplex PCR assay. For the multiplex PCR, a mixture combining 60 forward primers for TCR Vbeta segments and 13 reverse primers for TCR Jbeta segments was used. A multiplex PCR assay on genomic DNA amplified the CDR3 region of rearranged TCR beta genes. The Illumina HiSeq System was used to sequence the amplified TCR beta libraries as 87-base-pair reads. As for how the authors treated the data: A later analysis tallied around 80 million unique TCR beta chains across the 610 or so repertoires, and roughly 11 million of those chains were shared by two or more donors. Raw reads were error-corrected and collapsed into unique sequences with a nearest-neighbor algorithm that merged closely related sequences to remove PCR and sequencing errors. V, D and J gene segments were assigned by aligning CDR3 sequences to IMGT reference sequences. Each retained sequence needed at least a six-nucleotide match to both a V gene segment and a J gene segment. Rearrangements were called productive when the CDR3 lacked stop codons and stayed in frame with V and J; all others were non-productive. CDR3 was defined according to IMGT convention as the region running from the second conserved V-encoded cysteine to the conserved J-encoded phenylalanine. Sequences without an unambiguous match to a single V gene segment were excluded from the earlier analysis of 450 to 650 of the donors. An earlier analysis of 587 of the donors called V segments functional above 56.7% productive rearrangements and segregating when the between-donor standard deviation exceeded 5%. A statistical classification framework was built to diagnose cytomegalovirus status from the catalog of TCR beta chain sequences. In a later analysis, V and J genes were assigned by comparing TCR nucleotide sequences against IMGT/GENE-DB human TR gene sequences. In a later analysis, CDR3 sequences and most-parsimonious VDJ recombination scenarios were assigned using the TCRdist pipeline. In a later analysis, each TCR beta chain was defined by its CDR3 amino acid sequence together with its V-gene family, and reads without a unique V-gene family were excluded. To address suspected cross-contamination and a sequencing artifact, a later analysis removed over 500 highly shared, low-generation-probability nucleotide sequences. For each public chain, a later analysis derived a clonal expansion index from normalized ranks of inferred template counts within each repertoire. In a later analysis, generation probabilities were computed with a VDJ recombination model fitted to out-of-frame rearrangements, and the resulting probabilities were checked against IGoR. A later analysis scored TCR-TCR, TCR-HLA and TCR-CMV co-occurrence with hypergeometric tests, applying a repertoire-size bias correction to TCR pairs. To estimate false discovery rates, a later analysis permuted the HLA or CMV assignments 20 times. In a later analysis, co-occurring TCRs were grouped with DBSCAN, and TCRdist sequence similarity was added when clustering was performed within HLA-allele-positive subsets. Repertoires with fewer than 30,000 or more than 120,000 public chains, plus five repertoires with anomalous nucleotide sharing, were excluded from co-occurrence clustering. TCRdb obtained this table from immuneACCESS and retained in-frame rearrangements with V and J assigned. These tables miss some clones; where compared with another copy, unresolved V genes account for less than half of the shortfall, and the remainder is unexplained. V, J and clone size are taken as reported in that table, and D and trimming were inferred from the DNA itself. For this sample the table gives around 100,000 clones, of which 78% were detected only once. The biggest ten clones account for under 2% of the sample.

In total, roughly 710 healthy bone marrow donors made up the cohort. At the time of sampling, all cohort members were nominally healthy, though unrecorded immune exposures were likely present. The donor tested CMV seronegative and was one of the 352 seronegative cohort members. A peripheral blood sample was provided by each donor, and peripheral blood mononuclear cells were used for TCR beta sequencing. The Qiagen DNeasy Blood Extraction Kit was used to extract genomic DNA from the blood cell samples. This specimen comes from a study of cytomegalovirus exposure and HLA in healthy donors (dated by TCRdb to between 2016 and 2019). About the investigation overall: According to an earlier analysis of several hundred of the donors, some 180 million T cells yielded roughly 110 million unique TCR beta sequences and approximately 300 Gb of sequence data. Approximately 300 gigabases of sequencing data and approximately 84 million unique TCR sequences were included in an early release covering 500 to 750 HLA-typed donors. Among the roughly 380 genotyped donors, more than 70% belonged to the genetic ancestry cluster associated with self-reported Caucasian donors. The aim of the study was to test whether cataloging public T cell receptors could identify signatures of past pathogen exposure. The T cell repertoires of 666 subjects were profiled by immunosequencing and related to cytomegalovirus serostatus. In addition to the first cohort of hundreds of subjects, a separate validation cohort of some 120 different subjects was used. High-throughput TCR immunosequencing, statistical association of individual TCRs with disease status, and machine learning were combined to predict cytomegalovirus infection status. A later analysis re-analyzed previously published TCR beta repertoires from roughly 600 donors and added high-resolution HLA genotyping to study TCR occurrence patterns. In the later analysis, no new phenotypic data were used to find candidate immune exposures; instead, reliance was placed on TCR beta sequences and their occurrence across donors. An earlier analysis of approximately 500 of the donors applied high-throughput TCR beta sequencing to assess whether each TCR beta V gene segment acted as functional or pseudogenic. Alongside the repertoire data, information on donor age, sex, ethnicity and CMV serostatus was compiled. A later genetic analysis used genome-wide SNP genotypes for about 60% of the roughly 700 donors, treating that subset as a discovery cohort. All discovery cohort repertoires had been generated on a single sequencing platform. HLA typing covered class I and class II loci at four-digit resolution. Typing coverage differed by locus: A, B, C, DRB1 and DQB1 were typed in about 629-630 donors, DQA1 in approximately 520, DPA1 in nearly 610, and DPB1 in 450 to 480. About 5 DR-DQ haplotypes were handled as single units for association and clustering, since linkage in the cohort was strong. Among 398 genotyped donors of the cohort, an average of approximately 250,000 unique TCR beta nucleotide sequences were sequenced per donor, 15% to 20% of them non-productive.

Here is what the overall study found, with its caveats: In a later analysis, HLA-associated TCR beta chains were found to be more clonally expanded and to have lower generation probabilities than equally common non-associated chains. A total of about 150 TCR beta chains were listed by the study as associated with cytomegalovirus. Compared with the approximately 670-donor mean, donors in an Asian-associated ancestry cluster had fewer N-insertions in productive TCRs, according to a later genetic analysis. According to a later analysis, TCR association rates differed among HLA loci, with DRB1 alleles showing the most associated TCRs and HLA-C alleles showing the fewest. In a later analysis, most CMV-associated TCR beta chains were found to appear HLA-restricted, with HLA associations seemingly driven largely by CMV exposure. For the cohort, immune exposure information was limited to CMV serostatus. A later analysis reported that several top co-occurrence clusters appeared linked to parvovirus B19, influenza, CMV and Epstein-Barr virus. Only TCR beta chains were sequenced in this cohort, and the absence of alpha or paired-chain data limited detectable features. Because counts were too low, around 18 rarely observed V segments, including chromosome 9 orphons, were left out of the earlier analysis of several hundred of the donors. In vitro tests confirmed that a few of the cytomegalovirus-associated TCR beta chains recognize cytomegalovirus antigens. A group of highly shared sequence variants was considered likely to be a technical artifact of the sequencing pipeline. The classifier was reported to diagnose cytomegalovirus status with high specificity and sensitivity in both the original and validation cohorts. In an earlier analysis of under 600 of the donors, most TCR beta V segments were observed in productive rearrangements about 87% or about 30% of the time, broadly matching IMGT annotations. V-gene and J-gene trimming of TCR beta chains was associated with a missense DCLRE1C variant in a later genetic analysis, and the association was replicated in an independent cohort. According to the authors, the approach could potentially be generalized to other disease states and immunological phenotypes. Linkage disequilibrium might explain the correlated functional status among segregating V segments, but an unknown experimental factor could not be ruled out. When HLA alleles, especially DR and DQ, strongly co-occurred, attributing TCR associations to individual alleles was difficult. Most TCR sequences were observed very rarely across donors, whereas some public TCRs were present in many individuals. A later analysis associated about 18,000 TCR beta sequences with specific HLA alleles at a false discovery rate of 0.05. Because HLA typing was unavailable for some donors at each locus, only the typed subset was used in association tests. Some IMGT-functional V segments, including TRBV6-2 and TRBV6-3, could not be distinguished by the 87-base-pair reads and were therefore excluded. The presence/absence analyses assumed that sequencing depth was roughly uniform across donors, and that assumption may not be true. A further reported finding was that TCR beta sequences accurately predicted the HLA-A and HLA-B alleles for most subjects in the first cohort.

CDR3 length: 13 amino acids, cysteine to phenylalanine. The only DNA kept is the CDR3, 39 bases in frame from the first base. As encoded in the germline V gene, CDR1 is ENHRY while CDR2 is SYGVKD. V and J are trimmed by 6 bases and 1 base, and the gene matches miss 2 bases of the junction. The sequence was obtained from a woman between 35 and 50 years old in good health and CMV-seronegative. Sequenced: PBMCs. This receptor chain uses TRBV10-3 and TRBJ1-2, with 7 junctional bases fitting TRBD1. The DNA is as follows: TGTGCCATCAGCCAGGGGGATAACTATGGCTACACCTTC. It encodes CAISQGDNYGYTF.